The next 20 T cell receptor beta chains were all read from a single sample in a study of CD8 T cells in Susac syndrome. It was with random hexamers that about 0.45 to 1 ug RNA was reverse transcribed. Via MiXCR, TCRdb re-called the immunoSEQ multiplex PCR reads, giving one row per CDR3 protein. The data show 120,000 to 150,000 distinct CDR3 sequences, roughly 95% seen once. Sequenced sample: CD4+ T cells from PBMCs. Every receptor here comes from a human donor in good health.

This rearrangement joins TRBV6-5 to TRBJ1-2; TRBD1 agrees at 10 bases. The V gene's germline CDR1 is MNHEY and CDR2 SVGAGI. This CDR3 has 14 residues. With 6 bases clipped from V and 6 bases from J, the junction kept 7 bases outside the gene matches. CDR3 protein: CASSRGGQGHGYTF. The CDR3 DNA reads TGTGCCAGCAGCCGGGGGGGACAGGGGCATGGCTACACCTTC.

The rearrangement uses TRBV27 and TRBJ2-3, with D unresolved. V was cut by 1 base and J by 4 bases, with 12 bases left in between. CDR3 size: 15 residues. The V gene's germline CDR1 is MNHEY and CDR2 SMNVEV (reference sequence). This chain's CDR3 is CASSLLGTLPDTQYF. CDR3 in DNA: TGTGCCAGCAGTTTATTAGGCACCCTCCCAGATACGCAGTATTTT.

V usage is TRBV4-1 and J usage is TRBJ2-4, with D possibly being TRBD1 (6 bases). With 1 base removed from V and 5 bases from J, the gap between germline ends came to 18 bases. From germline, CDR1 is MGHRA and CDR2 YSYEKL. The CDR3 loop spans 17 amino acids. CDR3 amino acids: CASSQGNSGVVENIQYF. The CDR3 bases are TGCGCCAGCAGCCAAGGGAACTCAGGGGTGGTCGAAAACATTCAGTACTTC.

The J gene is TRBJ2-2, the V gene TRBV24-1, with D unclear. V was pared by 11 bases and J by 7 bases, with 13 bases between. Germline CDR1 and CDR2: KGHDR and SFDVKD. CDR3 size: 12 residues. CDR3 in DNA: TGTGCCAGCTCGACTGGGTACGGGGAGCTGTTTTTT. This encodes CASSTGYGELFF.

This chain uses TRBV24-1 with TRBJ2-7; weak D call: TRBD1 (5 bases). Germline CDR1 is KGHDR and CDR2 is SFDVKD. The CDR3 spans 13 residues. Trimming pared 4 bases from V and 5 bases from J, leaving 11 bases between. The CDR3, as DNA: TGTGCCACCAGTGACACCACAGGTGACGAGCAGTACTTC. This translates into CATSDTTGDEQYF.

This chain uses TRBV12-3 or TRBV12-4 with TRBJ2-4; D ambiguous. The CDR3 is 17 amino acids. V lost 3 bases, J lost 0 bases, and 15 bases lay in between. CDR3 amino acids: CASSFPSRVGAKNIQYF. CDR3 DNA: TGTGCCAGCAGTTTCCCTAGTCGGGTTGGAGCCAAAAACATTCAGTACTTC.

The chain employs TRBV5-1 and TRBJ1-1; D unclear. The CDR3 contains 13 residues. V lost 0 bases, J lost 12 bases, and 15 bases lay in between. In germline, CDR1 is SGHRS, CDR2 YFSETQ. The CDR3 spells CASSLVRGGESFF. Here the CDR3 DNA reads TGCGCCAGCAGCTTGGTTCGAGGAGGAGAGTCTTTCTTT.

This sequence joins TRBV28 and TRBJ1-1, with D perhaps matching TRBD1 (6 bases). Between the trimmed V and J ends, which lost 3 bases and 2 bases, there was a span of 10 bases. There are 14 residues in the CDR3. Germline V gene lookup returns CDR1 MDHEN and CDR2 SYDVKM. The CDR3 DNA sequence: TGTGCCAGCAGTTTGGCGGGGGCAAACACTGAAGCTTTCTTT. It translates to CASSLAGANTEAFF.

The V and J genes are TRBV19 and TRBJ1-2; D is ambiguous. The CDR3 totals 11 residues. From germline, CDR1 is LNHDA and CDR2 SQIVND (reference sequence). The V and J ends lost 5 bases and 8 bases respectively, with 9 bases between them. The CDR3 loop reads CASSAQWGYTF. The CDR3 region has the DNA TGTGCCAGTAGTGCCCAGTGGGGCTACACCTTC.

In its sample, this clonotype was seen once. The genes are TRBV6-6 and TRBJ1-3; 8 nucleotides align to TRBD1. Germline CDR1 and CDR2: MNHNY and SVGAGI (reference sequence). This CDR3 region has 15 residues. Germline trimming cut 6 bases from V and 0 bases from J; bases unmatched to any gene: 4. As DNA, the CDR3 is TGTGCCAGCAGATTGGGACAGGTCTCTGGAAACACCATATATTTT. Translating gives CASRLGQVSGNTIYF.

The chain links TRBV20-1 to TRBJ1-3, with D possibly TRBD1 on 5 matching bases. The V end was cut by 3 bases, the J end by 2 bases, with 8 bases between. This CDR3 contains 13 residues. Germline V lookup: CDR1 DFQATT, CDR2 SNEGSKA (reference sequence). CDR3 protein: CSASSGAGNTIYF. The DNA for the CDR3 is TGCAGTGCTAGTTCGGGGGCTGGAAACACCATATATTTT.

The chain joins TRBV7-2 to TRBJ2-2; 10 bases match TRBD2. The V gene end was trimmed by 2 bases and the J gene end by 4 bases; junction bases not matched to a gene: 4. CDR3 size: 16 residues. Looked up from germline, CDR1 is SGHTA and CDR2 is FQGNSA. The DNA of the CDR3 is TGTGCCAGCAGCTTACTAGCGGGAGTGGGCACCGGGGAGCTGTTTTTT. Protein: CASSLLAGVGTGELFF.

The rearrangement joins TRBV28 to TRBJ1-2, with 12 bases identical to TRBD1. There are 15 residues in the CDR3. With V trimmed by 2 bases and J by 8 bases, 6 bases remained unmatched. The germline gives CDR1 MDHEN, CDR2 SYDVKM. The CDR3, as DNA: TGTGCCAGCAGTTTAGGGACAGGGGGCCCGTTGGGCTACACCTTC. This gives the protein CASSLGTGGPLGYTF.

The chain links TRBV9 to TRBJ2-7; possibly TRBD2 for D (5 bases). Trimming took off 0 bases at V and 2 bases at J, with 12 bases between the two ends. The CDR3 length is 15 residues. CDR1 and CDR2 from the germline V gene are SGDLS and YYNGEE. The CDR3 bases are TGTGCCAGCAGCGTAGAGGGAGATGGGGCCTACGAGCAGTACTTC. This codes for CASSVEGDGAYEQYF.

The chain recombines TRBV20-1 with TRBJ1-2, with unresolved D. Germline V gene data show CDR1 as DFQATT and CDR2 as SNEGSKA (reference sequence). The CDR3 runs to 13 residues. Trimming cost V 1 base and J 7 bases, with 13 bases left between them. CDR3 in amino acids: CSARGQDTGGYTF. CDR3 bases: TGCAGTGCTAGAGGGCAGGATACTGGTGGCTACACCTTC.

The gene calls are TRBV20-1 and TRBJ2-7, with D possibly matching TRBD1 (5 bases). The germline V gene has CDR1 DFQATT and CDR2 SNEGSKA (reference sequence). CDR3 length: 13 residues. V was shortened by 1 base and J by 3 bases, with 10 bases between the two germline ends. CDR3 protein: CSARVQGIYEQYF. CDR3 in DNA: TGCAGTGCTAGAGTTCAGGGTATCTACGAGCAGTACTTC.

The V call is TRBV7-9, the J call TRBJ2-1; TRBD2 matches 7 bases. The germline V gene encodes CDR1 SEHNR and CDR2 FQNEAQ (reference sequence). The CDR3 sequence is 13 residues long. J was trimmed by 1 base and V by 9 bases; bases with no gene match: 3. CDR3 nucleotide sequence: TGTGCCAGTGGGGGGGGTTCCTACAATGAGCAGTTCTTC. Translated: CASGGGSYNEQFF.

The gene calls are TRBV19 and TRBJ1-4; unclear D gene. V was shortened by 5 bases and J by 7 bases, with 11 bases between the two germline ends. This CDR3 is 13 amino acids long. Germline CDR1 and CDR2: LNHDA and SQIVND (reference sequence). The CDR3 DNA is TGTGCCAGTAGTGGCAGATGGAGTGAAAAACTGTTTTTT. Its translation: CASSGRWSEKLFF. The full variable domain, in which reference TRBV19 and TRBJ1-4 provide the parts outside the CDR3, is DGGITQSPKYLFRKEGQNVTLSCEQNLNHDAMYWYRQDPGQGLRLIYYSQIVNDFQKGDIAEGYSVSREKKESFPLTVTSAQKNPTAFYLCASSGRWSEKLFFGSGTQLSVL.

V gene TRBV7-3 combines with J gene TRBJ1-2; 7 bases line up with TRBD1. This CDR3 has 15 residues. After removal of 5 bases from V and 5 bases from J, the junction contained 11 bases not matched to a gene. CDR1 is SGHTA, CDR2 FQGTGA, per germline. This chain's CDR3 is CASSPDRDALYGYTF. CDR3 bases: TGTGCCAGCAGCCCCGACAGGGATGCCCTATATGGCTACACCTTC. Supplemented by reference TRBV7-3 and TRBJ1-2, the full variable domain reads GAGVSQTPSNKVTEKGKYVELRCDPISGHTALYWYRQSLGQGPEFLIYFQGTGAADDSGLPNDRFFAVRPEGSVSTLKIQRTERGDSAVYLCASSPDRDALYGYTFGSGTRLTVV.

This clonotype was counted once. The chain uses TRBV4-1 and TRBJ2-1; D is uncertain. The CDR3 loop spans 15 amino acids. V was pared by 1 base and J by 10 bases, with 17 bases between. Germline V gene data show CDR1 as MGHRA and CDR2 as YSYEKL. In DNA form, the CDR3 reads TGCGCCAGCAGCCAAGGTGACGATAGGGCCTTGGAGCAGTTCTTC. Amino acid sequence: CASSQGDDRALEQFF.